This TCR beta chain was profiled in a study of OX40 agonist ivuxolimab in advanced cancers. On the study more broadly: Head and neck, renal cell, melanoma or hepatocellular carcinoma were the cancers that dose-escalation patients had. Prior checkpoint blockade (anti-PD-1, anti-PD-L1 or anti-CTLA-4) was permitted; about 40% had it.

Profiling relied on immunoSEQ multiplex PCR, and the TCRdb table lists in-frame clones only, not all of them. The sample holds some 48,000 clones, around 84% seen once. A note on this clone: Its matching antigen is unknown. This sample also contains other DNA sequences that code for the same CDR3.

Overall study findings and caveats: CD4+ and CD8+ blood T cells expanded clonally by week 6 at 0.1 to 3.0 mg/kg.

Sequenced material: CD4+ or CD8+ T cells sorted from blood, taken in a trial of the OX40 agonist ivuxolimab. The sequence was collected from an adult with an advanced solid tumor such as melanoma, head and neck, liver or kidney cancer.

The CDR3 sequence is CASSPGGAQPQHF. The DNA of the CDR3 is TGTGCCAGCAGCCCGGGAGGGGCTCAGCCCCAGCATTTT. J is TRBJ1-5 and V is TRBV7-9, with D maybe TRBD1 (5 bases). The length of the CDR3 is 13 residues. Germline lookup yields CDR1 SEHNR and CDR2 FQNEAQ (reference sequence). V was pared by 5 bases and J by 6 bases, with 11 bases between.